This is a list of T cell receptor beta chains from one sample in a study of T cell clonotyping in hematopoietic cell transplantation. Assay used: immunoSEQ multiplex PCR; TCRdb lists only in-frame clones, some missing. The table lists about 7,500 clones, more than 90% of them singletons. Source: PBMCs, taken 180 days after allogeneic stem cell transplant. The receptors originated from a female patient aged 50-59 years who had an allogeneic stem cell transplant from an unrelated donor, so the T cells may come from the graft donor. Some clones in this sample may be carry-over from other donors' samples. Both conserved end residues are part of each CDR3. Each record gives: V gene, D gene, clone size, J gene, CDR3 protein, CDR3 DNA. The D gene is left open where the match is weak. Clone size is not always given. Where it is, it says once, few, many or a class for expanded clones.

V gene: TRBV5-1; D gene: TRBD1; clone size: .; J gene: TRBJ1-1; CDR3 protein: CASSSYPPGQSNTEAFF; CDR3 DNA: TGCGCCAGCAGCTCCTACCCACCGGGACAGTCGAACACTGAAGCTTTCTTT
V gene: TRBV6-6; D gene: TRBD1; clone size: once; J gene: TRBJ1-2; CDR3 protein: CASSYDRAELGYTF; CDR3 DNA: TGTGCCAGCAGTTACGACAGGGCCGAGTTGGGCTACACCTTC
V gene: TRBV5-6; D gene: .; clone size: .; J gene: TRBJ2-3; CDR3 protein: CASSFGTDTQYF; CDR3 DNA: TGTGCCAGCAGCTTTGGCACAGATACGCAGTATTTT
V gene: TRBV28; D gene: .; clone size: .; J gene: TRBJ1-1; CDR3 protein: CASSIRSLSTEAFF; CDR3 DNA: TGTGCCAGCTCCATTCGGAGTCTTTCCACTGAAGCTTTCTTT
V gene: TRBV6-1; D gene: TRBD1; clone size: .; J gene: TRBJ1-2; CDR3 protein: CASSNRGPTPYGYTF; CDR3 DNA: TGTGCCAGCTCAAACAGGGGCCCGACACCCTATGGCTACACCTTC
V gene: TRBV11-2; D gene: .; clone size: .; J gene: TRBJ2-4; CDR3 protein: CASRRISKNIQYF; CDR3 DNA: TGTGCCAGTAGACGTATATCCAAAAACATTCAGTACTTC
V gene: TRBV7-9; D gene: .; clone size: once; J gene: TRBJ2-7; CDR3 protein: CASSLSPASYEQYF; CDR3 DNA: TGTGCCAGCAGCTTATCTCCAGCATCCTACGAGCAGTACTTC
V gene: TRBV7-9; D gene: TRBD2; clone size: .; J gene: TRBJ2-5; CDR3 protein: CASSSGGSQYF; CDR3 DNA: TGTGCCAGCAGCTCGGGGGGGTCCCAGTACTTC
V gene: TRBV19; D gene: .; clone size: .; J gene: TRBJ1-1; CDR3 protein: CASSALIVGTEAFF; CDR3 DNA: TGTGCCAGTAGCGCGTTGATAGTGGGCACTGAAGCTTTCTTT
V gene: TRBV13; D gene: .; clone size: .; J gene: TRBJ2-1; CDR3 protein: CASSTLDSRSYNEQFF; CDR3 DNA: TGTGCCAGCAGTACTCTAGACAGCCGGTCCTACAATGAGCAGTTCTTC
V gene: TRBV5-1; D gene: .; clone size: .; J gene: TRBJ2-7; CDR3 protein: CASSFGTAQNSYEQYF; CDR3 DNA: TGCGCCAGCAGCTTCGGAACAGCCCAAAACTCCTACGAGCAGTACTTC
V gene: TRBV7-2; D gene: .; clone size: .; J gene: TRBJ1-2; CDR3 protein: CASSLGLTVGHFGGYTF; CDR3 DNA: TGTGCCAGCAGCTTAGGTTTGACGGTGGGGCATTTCGGTGGCTACACCTTC
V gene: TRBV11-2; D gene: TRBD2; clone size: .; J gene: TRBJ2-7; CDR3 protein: CASSLAGRPPYEQYF; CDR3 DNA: TGTGCCAGCAGCTTAGCCGGGAGGCCCCCCTACGAGCAGTACTTC
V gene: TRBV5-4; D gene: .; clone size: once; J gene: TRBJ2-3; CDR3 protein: CASSPGERDTQYF; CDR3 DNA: TGTGCCAGCAGCCCGGGAGAGAGGGATACGCAGTATTTT
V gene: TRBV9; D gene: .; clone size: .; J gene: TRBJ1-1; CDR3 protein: CASSVVSGENTEAFF; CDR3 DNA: TGTGCCAGCAGCGTAGTTTCAGGGGAGAACACTGAAGCTTTCTTT
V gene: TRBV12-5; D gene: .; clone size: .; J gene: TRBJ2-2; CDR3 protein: CASGGAGPQIFGELFF; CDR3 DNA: TGTGCTAGTGGTGGAGCTGGGCCGCAAATTTTCGGGGAGCTGTTTTTT
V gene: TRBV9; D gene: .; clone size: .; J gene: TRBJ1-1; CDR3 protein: CASSVDSGGEAFF; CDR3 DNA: TGTGCCAGCAGCGTAGATTCGGGAGGTGAAGCTTTCTTT
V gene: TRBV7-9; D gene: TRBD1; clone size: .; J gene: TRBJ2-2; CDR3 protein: CASSFADRVRGELFF; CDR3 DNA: TGTGCCAGCAGCTTTGCTGACAGGGTCCGTGGGGAGCTGTTTTTT
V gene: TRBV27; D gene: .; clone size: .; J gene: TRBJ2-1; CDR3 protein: CASSLSSGLNEQFF; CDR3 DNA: TGTGCCAGCAGTTTATCGTCGGGCCTCAATGAGCAGTTCTTC
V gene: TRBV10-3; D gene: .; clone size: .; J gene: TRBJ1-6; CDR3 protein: CAISESKAGSGSPLHF; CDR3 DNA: TGTGCCATCAGTGAGTCTAAAGCGGGATCAGGTTCACCCCTCCACTTT
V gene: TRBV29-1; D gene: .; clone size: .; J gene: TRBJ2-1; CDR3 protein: CSVLPLLVRVREQFF; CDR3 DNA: TGCAGCGTCCTGCCACTCCTAGTCAGGGTGAGGGAGCAGTTCTTC